A selection of T cell receptor beta chains follows, all from one sample in a study of lymphopenia after photon versus proton radiotherapy. Sequencing used immunoSEQ multiplex PCR; TCRdb keeps in-frame clones, though not all of them. The data contain 50,000 to 70,000 clones, roughly 87% of them singletons. The sequenced sample was peripheral blood, obtained from a patient treated with proton-based radiotherapy. These receptors all come from a man older than 75 with esophageal cancer. The CDR3 runs from the conserved cysteine through the conserved F or W. A D gene is named only where the DNA matches it firmly. Clone size is shown for a subset of rows, as once, few, many or a class of expanded clone.

D: .; V: TRBV7-8; size: .; J: TRBJ2-5; DNA: TGTGCCAGCAGCTCGGGTCACCAAGAGACCCAGTACTTC; CDR3: CASSSGHQETQYF
D: .; V: TRBV18; size: .; J: TRBJ2-5; DNA: TGTGCCAGCTCACCCCCGGTACAAGCTTACAGAGAGACCCAGTACTTC; CDR3: CASSPPVQAYRETQYF
D: TRBD1; V: TRBV30; size: once; J: TRBJ2-7; DNA: TGTGCCGTACAGGGGAGCTCCTACGAGCAGTACTTC; CDR3: CAVQGSSYEQYF
D: TRBD2; V: TRBV18; size: .; J: TRBJ2-5; DNA: TGTGCCAGCTCAACTTACGGGAGGACGTACCAAGAGACCCAGTACTTC; CDR3: CASSTYGRTYQETQYF
D: TRBD1; V: TRBV4-2; size: .; J: TRBJ2-7; DNA: TGTGCCAGCAGCCCGTTTTCCGGGACAGGCTCCTACGAGCAGTACTTC; CDR3: CASSPFSGTGSYEQYF
D: .; V: TRBV30; size: .; J: TRBJ2-3; DNA: TGTGCCTGGGGCCTCCCGGAGAGTCTTCCAGATACGCAGTATTTT; CDR3: CAWGLPESLPDTQYF
D: .; V: TRBV15; size: .; J: TRBJ2-1; DNA: TGTGCCACCAGCAGAGATGCAAGGAGGTTTGGCAATGAGCAGTTCTTC; CDR3: CATSRDARRFGNEQFF
D: TRBD2; V: TRBV29-1; size: .; J: TRBJ2-1; DNA: TGCAGCGTTGTAGGACTAGCGGGAAAGGGGGTGTACAATGAGCAGTTCTTC; CDR3: CSVVGLAGKGVYNEQFF
D: .; V: TRBV5-4; size: .; J: TRBJ2-7; DNA: TGTGCCAGCAGCAGCAGACAGACAAGCTCCTACGAGCAGTACTTC; CDR3: CASSSRQTSSYEQYF
D: TRBD1; V: TRBV11-2; size: .; J: TRBJ1-2; DNA: TGTGCCAGCAGCTTATCGGGGCAGGGGGTTGGCTACACCTTC; CDR3: CASSLSGQGVGYTF
D: TRBD1; V: TRBV10-3; size: .; J: TRBJ1-2; DNA: TGTGCCATCAGTGGACCCCTCGCAGGGGGCTTGAATAATGGCTACACCTTC; CDR3: CAISGPLAGGLNNGYTF
D: .; V: TRBV6-5; size: once; J: TRBJ1-2; DNA: TGTGCCAGCAGTCCTGGGACGGAATATGGCTACACCTTC; CDR3: CASSPGTEYGYTF
D: .; V: TRBV10-3; size: .; J: TRBJ1-5; DNA: TGTGCCATCAGGGCAGGAGGGGGGCAGCCCCAGCATTTT; CDR3: CAIRAGGGQPQHF
D: .; V: TRBV7-9; size: few; J: TRBJ1-2; DNA: TGTGCCAGCAGCCTAGAGGGCCTTGGCTACACCTTC; CDR3: CASSLEGLGYTF
D: .; V: TRBV4-2; size: .; J: TRBJ1-1; DNA: TGTGCCAGCAGCCACGACAGGCTGAACACTGAAGCTTTCTTT; CDR3: CASSHDRLNTEAFF
D: TRBD1; V: TRBV2; size: .; J: TRBJ2-5; DNA: TGTGCCAGCAGTAACCGGGACAGACAAGAGACCCAGTACTTC; CDR3: CASSNRDRQETQYF
D: .; V: TRBV7-9; size: .; J: TRBJ1-1; DNA: TGTGCCAGCAGCTTAGGGTCCGCGAGGAACACTGAAGCTTTCTTT; CDR3: CASSLGSARNTEAFF
D: TRBD2; V: TRBV11-2; size: .; J: TRBJ2-1; DNA: TGTGCCAGCAGCTTCTACGGGGGGGCTGGTGAGCAGTTCTTC; CDR3: CASSFYGGAGEQFF
D: .; V: TRBV9; size: .; J: TRBJ2-3; DNA: TGTGCCACCAACCTTAACACAGATACGCAGTATTTT; CDR3: CATNLNTDTQYF
D: .; V: TRBV7-3; size: .; J: TRBJ2-3; DNA: TGTGCCAGCAGCTCCCGCGGCGGCGGAGATACGCAGTATTTT; CDR3: CASSSRGGGDTQYF
D: .; V: TRBV28; size: .; J: TRBJ2-1; DNA: TGTGCCAGCAGTTTAGGCGGACACCCCAATGAGCAGTTCTTC; CDR3: CASSLGGHPNEQFF
D: TRBD2; V: TRBV11-1; size: .; J: TRBJ2-2; DNA: TGTGCCAGCAGCTTTTCAGCGGGGGGGTCCGGGGAGCTGTTTTTT; CDR3: CASSFSAGGSGELFF
D: TRBD1; V: TRBV7-9; size: .; J: TRBJ1-1; DNA: TGTGCCAGCAGCTCGATCCGGGACAGGGGGCGCACTGAAGCTTTCTTT; CDR3: CASSSIRDRGRTEAFF
D: TRBD2; V: TRBV10-1; size: .; J: TRBJ2-5; DNA: TGCGCCAGCAGTGAGTCGCTAGCGGGAGAAGAGACCCAGTACTTC; CDR3: CASSESLAGEETQYF
D: TRBD2; V: TRBV19; size: .; J: TRBJ2-1; DNA: TGTGCCAGTAGTATAGCTTCTAGCGGGAGCTATGAGCAGTTCTTC; CDR3: CASSIASSGSYEQFF